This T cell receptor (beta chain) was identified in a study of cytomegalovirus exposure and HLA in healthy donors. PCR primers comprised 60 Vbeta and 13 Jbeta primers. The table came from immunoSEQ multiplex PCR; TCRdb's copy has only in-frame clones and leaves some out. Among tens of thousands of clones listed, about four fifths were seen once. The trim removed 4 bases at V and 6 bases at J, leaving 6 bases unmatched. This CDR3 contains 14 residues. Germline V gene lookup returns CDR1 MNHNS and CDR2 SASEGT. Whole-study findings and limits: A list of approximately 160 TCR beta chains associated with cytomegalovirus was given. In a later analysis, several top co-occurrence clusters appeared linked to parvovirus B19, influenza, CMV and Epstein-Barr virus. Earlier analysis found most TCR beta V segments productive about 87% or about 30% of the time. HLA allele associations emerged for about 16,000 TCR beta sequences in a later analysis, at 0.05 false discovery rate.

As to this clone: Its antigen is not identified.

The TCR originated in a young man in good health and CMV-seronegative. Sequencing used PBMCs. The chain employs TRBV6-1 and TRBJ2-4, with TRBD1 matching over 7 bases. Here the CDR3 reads CASSVGTAGNIQYF. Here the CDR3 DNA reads TGTGCCAGCAGTGTGGGGACAGCCGGAAACATTCAGTACTTC.